These 2 T cell receptor beta chains were sequenced from one sample in a study of identical twins. One entry per CDR3 protein results from TCRdb running MiXCR on the 5' RACE reads. The top ten hold approximately 0.25% of the sample, which has 1.5 million to 2 million distinct CDR3 sequences, about 30% seen once. The sample consisted of cord blood. The receptors shown here come from a newborn girl in good health.

This chain links TRBV11-2 with TRBJ2-1; 13 bases match TRBD2. Trimming removed 2 bases from V and 8 bases from J; junction bases left unmatched: 3. The CDR3 runs to 15 residues. In germline, CDR1 is SGHAT, CDR2 FQNNGV. DNA for the CDR3: TGTGCCAGCAGCTTAACTAGCGGGGGGGGTTATGAGCAGTTCTTC. It codes for CASSLTSGGGYEQFF.

This clonotype was detected a few times. J is TRBJ2-4 and V is TRBV3-1; D is uncertain. This CDR3 comprises 16 residues. Trimming took off 1 base at V and 0 bases at J, with 10 bases between the two ends. The germline CDR1 and CDR2 sequences are LGHDT and YNNKEL (reference sequence). CDR3 amino acids: CASSQGDRLAKNIQYF. In DNA form, the CDR3 reads TGTGCCAGCAGCCAAGGGGATAGACTAGCCAAAAACATTCAGTACTTC.